The 21 T cell receptor beta chains presented below share a single source sample, sequenced in a study of radiation and T cells in renal cell carcinoma. This sample's treatment: 15 Gy SBRT to primary tumor, nephrectomy 4 weeks later. Profiled with immunoSEQ multiplex PCR; TCRdb holds only in-frame clones, not every one. Of roughly 9,000 clones listed, about 59% are singletons. The input for sequencing was tumor tissue, taken from a patient whose treatment included radiotherapy and nephrectomy. Source of these receptors: a man aged 55 to 70 with renal cell carcinoma.

The V gene is TRBV4-3, the J gene TRBJ2-7; no definite D call. This CDR3 comprises 13 residues. V was trimmed by 0 bases and J by 0 bases, leaving 3 bases between them. Germline loops: CDR1 LGHNA, CDR2 YSLEER. The CDR3 loop reads CASSQDGSYEQYF. The CDR3 nucleotides are TGCGCCAGCAGCCAAGATGGCTCCTACGAGCAGTACTTC.

The J gene is TRBJ2-2, the V gene TRBV9; no clear D. V dropped 7 bases and J dropped 3 bases, with 13 bases sitting between them. The CDR3 length is 14 residues. Germline V gene sequence: CDR1 SGDLS, CDR2 YYNGEE. The CDR3 DNA follows: TGTGCCAGCGGCCCCCGGCCTTACACCGGGGAGCTGTTTTTT. Its protein is CASGPRPYTGELFF.

The V and J genes are TRBV6-5 and TRBJ1-2; D is unclear. Trimming took 0 bases from V and 14 from J, leaving 10 bases between them. Germline CDR1 MNHEY, CDR2 SVGAGI. This CDR3 is 11 amino acids long. The CDR3 nucleotides are TGTGCCAGCAGTTACTCGGGCACCTATACCTTC. This gives the protein CASSYSGTYTF.

This clone appeared a few times. The CDR3 coding sequence is TGTGCCATCTACGACAGGGCCACAGATACGCAGTATTTT. It is translated as CAIYDRATDTQYF. The V call is TRBV19, the J call TRBJ2-3; 7 bases match TRBD1. Unmatched junction bases numbered 6, after V lost 10 bases and J lost 2 bases. The CDR3 is 13 amino acids. Per the germline V gene, CDR1 is LNHDA and CDR2 is SQIVND (reference sequence).

By its share, this clone is medium-sized (0.01 to 0.1%). The chain employs TRBV7-3 and TRBJ2-6; D is perhaps TRBD2 (5 bases). The CDR3 totals 15 residues. Trimming stripped 3 bases from V and 3 bases from J, with 9 bases between. In germline, CDR1 is SGHTA, CDR2 FQGTGA. CDR3 nucleotides: TGTGCCAGCAGCTTGGGAGCGGTTGGGGCCAACGTCCTGACTTTC. It translates to CASSLGAVGANVLTF.

This clone was counted only a few times. The chain combines TRBV5-4 with TRBJ2-7; 12 bases line up with TRBD1. CDR3 length: 15 residues. Germline CDR1 and CDR2: SGHNT and YYREEE (reference sequence). The V segment lost 0 bases and the J segment 13 bases; nucleotides outside the gene matches: 11. CDR3 region: CASSLGGTGGAGVYF. CDR3 DNA: TGTGCCAGCAGCTTGGGAGGGACAGGGGGCGCGGGTGTTTACTTC.

V and J are TRBV7-9 and TRBJ2-7; possibly TRBD1 for D (6 bases). Germline loops: CDR1 SEHNR, CDR2 FQNEAQ (reference sequence). The V end was cut by 0 bases, the J end by 2 bases, with 8 bases between. The CDR3 is made up of 14 amino acids. For the CDR3, the DNA is TGTGCCAGCAGCTTAGCCGGGACACCCTACGAGCAGTACTTC. Translating it yields CASSLAGTPYEQYF.

The chain combines TRBV28 with TRBJ2-7, with D possibly being TRBD2 (7 bases). The CDR3 spans 17 residues. Per the germline V gene, CDR1 is MDHEN and CDR2 is SYDVKM. V was clipped by 4 bases and J by 2 bases, with 21 bases between them. CDR3 sequence: CASSSLFGAGATYEQYF. DNA of the CDR3: TGTGCCAGCAGTTCCCTCTTCGGGGCGGGGGCGACCTACGAGCAGTACTTC.

The V gene is TRBV18, the J gene TRBJ2-7, with 9 bases lining up with TRBD1. The ends lost 5 bases at V and 0 bases at J; junction bases unmatched: 2. Germline CDR1 is KGHSH and CDR2 is LQKENI. The CDR3 is made up of 14 amino acids. The CDR3 loop reads CASSSQGASYEQYF. The CDR3 bases are TGTGCCAGCTCATCACAGGGGGCCTCCTACGAGCAGTACTTC. The full variable domain, its missing parts supplied by reference TRBV18 and TRBJ2-7, is NAGVMQNPRHLVRRRGQEARLRCSPMKGHSHVYWYRQLPEEGLKFMVYLQKENIIDESGMPKERFSAEFPKEGPSILRIQQVVRGDSAAYFCASSSQGASYEQYFGPGTRLTVT.

This clone appeared a few times. The chain employs TRBV7-2 and TRBJ1-5; TRBD1 might be the D (5 bases). Germline CDR1 is SGHTA and CDR2 is FQGNSA. V was pared by 3 bases and J by 7 bases, with 16 bases between. This CDR3 region has 15 residues. The CDR3 DNA is TGTGCCAGCAGCTTCCCGGGACTCTCCTCGCAGCCCCAGCATTTT. Translation gives CASSFPGLSSQPQHF.

The chain links TRBV7-9 to TRBJ1-1; no reliable D call. The CDR3 contains 15 residues. The germline gives CDR1 SEHNR, CDR2 FQNEAQ (reference sequence). V was clipped by 3 bases and J by 1 base, with 12 bases between them. This CDR3 reads CASSFSGGRNTEAFF. In DNA, the CDR3 is TGTGCCAGCAGCTTCTCGGGAGGAAGGAACACTGAAGCTTTCTTT.

In this sample, this clone turned up a few times. The chain combines TRBV30 with TRBJ2-7, with TRBD1 matching over 9 bases. Germline loops: CDR1 GTSNPN, CDR2 SVGIG (reference sequence). Unmatched junction bases numbered 4, after V lost 1 base and J lost 12 bases. This CDR3 is built from 11 residues. CDR3 sequence: CAWSAGTGRYF. The CDR3, as DNA: TGTGCCTGGAGTGCTGGGACAGGGCGGTACTTC.

V is TRBV28 and J is TRBJ2-7, with 13 nucleotides matching TRBD2. J lost 7 bases, V lost 5 bases, and 8 bases had no gene match. Germline CDR1 and CDR2: MDHEN and SYDVKM. This CDR3 has 15 residues. The CDR3 nucleotides are TGTGCCAGCAGTCCACCGGGACTAGCGGGATGGGAGCAGTACTTC. Its translation: CASSPPGLAGWEQYF.

The J gene is TRBJ1-1, the V gene TRBV18, with TRBD1 as a possible D gene (5 bases). The CDR3 runs 16 residues. Between the trimmed V and J ends, which lost 6 bases and 3 bases, there was a span of 20 bases. Germline V CDR1 and CDR2: KGHSH, LQKENI. CDR3 sequence: CASSPLGGGSHTEAFF. CDR3 nucleotides: TGTGCCAGCTCGCCCCTCGGGGGAGGCTCTCACACTGAAGCTTTCTTT.

A remark on this clone: Other DNA sequences in the sample encode the same CDR3. The V and J genes are TRBV19 and TRBJ2-5; D gene ambiguous. CDR1 is LNHDA and CDR2 is SQIVND in the germline V gene (reference sequence). V shed 0 bases and J shed 4 bases, with 3 bases lying between them. This CDR3 has 12 residues. CDR3 amino acids: CASSIEPETQYF. For the CDR3, the DNA is TGTGCCAGTAGTATAGAGCCAGAGACCCAGTACTTC.

The V call is TRBV28, the J call TRBJ2-7; 8 bases map to TRBD1. With V trimmed by 5 bases and J by 4 bases, 10 bases remained unmatched. Germline CDR1 is MDHEN and CDR2 is SYDVKM. The CDR3 covers 15 residues. The CDR3 DNA follows: TGTGCCAGCAGTCCACTCGGGGACAGGAGTTACGAGCAGTACTTC. Translated, it gives CASSPLGDRSYEQYF.

The genes are TRBV7-2 and TRBJ2-7; 9 positions agree with TRBD2. This CDR3 spans 14 amino acids. The V gene end was trimmed by 5 bases and the J gene end by 2 bases; junction bases not matched to a gene: 4. Germline-derived CDR1 and CDR2 are SGHTA and FQGNSA. CDR3 loop: CASSPTSGPYEQYF. In DNA form, the CDR3 reads TGTGCCAGCAGCCCGACTAGCGGCCCCTACGAGCAGTACTTC. The full variable domain, its missing parts supplied by reference TRBV7-2 and TRBJ2-7, is GAGVSQSPSNKVTEKGKDVELRCDPISGHTALYWYRQSLGQGLEFLIYFQGNSAPDKSGLPSDRFSAERTGGSVSTLTIQRTQQEDSAVYLCASSPTSGPYEQYFGPGTRLTVT.

The rearrangement joins TRBV19 to TRBJ2-5; 9 bases fit TRBD1. The length of the CDR3 is 14 residues. After removal of 3 bases from V and 9 bases from J, the junction contained 8 bases not matched to a gene. Germline assignment: CDR1 LNHDA and CDR2 SQIVND (reference sequence). The CDR3 here is CASSMLGQGSSQYF. In DNA form, the CDR3 reads TGTGCCAGTAGTATGTTGGGACAGGGTTCATCCCAGTACTTC.

This clone was seen a few times. The J gene is TRBJ2-7, the V gene TRBV27, with D unresolved. Germline assignment: CDR1 MNHEY and CDR2 SMNVEV (reference sequence). Trimming removed 5 bases from V and 1 base from J, with 15 bases in between. This CDR3 has 15 residues. The CDR3 region has the DNA TGTGCCAGCAGTGACCCACGGAAGGGATCCTACGAGCAGTACTTC. Encoded protein: CASSDPRKGSYEQYF.

The V and J genes are TRBV10-1 and TRBJ2-7; D remains unclear. This CDR3 has 12 residues. Between the trimmed V and J ends, which lost 6 bases and 2 bases, there was a span of 8 bases. Germline V gene lookup returns CDR1 WNHNN and CDR2 SYGVQD (reference sequence). CDR3 DNA sequence: TGCGCCAGCAGCGAAATCCCCTACGAGCAGTACTTC. Protein: CASSEIPYEQYF.

The chain links TRBV19 to TRBJ1-2; D gene ambiguous. Trimming removed 7 bases at V and 6 bases at J, with 15 bases between. Germline V gene lookup returns CDR1 LNHDA and CDR2 SQIVND (reference sequence). This CDR3 is 13 amino acids long. The CDR3 is CASMTQAFNGYTF. The CDR3 DNA is TGTGCCAGTATGACCCAAGCATTCAATGGCTACACCTTC.